Listed here are 31 T cell receptor beta chains from one sample, sequenced in a study of cytomegalovirus exposure and HLA in healthy donors. Use of 60 Vbeta and 13 Jbeta primers characterized the PCR. Profiling relied on immunoSEQ multiplex PCR, and the TCRdb table lists in-frame clones only, not all of them. The profile shows 90,000 or so clones, roughly four fifths of them singletons. Sequencing used PBMCs. The origin of the receptors is a man aged 25-45 years in good health and CMV-seropositive.

This chain connects TRBV14 to TRBJ2-1; 11 positions match TRBD2. V lost 1 base to trimming and J lost 8 bases; unmatched junction nucleotides: 4. This CDR3 region has 15 residues. The germline V gene has CDR1 SGHDN and CDR2 FVKESK. The DNA of the CDR3 is TGTGCCAGCAGCCAAGTAGCGGGAGGGCGCCATGAGCAGTTCTTC. It is translated as CASSQVAGGRHEQFF.

V gene TRBV21-1 combines with J gene TRBJ2-5; the tabulated D call, TRBD1, remains unverified against the DNA. TRBV21-1 is reported as a pseudogene. The CDR3 spans 14 residues. Here the CDR3 DNA reads TGTGCCAGCAGCGTTACAGGAGACCAAGAGACCCAGTACTTC. Amino acid sequence: CASSVTGDQETQYF.

The CDR3 coding sequence is TGCGCCAGCAGCTTGGAATTGGGGGGAATGTCACCCCTCCACTTT. The encoded protein is CASSLELGGMSPLHF. The chain uses TRBV5-1 and TRBJ1-6; a possible D gene is TRBD1 (5 bases). The germline CDR1 and CDR2 sequences are SGHRS and YFSETQ. The CDR3 sequence is 15 residues long. The V end lost 0 bases, the J end lost 10 bases, and 14 bases lay between the germline ends.

This chain uses TRBV28 with TRBJ1-5; 9 nucleotides match TRBD1. CDR3 length equals 15 residues. Germline V lookup: CDR1 MDHEN, CDR2 SYDVKM. With 6 bases clipped from V and 2 bases from J, the junction kept 5 bases outside the gene matches. The chain's CDR3 is CASRPTGGGNQPQHF. Here the CDR3 DNA reads TGTGCCAGCAGGCCCACAGGGGGCGGCAATCAGCCCCAGCATTTT.

V usage is TRBV5-5 and J usage is TRBJ1-4; TRBD1 might be the D (6 bases). The CDR3 covers 14 residues. In germline, CDR1 is SGHKS, CDR2 YYEKEE (reference sequence). Trimming cost V 2 bases and J 8 bases, with 13 bases left between them. The chain's CDR3 is CASSFRDIWEKLFF. DNA for the CDR3: TGTGCCAGCAGCTTCCGGGACATTTGGGAAAAACTGTTTTTT.

In this sample, this clone turned up once. The chain combines TRBV7-2 with TRBJ2-1; weak D call: TRBD1 (5 bases). V lost 0 bases and J 2 bases, leaving 20 bases between the germline ends. Germline V lookup: CDR1 SGHTA, CDR2 FQGNSA. The CDR3 extends over 19 amino acids. CDR3 amino acids: CASSLAGQNAIGAYNEQFF. The CDR3, as DNA: TGTGCCAGCAGCTTAGCGGGCCAAAATGCCATAGGGGCCTACAATGAGCAGTTCTTC. The full variable domain, completed using reference TRBV7-2 and TRBJ2-1, is GAGVSQSPSNKVTEKGKDVELRCDPISGHTALYWYRQSLGQGLEFLIYFQGNSAPDKSGLPSDRFSAERTGGSVSTLTIQRTQQEDSAVYLCASSLAGQNAIGAYNEQFFGPGTRLTVL.

The J gene is TRBJ1-1, the V gene TRBV6-7; 7 bases fit TRBD1. TRBV6-7 is treated as an ORF (open reading frame) with a function not yet certain. The CDR3 loop spans 16 amino acids. With V trimmed by 6 bases and J by 2 bases, 12 bases remained unmatched. CDR3 DNA sequence: TGTGCCAGCAGCCGGAAGAATAGGGGGCTTAACACTGAAGCTTTCTTT. Translating it yields CASSRKNRGLNTEAFF.

The V call is TRBV11-3, the J call TRBJ2-5; no clear D. Germline CDR1 reads SGHNT; CDR2 reads YENEEA. The CDR3 covers 14 residues. Between the trimmed V and J ends, which lost 5 bases and 0 bases, there was a span of 10 bases. CDR3 bases: TGTGCCAGCAGCATCAACAGTTACCAAGAGACCCAGTACTTC. Translation gives CASSINSYQETQYF.

The chain is built from TRBV30 and TRBJ1-5; D is uncertain. CDR3 length equals 14 residues. Germline CDR1 and CDR2: GTSNPN and SVGIG (reference sequence). CDR3 sequence reads: CALASGLASQPQHF. CDR3 nucleotide sequence: TGTGCTCTCGCCAGCGGGCTAGCAAGTCAGCCCCAGCATTTT. The complete variable domain, with remaining parts taken from reference TRBV30 and TRBJ1-5, reads SQTIHQWPATLVQPVGSPLSLECTVEGTSNPNLYWYRQAAGRGLQLLFYSVGIGQISSEVPQNLSASRPQDRQFILSSKKLLLSDSGFYLCALASGLASQPQHFGDGTRLSIL.

The chain joins TRBV7-2 to TRBJ2-7; 14 bases are a match to TRBD2. J gave up 0 bases and V 2 bases, and 9 bases lay outside the gene matches. Germline V gene data show CDR1 as SGHTA and CDR2 as FQGNSA. The length of the CDR3 is 19 residues. CDR3 loop: CASSLFGLAGGGGSYEQYF. In nucleotides, the CDR3 is TGTGCCAGCAGCTTATTCGGACTAGCGGGAGGTGGAGGCTCCTACGAGCAGTACTTC.

The V and J genes are TRBV6-4 and TRBJ2-1; TRBD2 matches at 16 bases. V was pared by 6 bases and J by 5 bases, with 13 bases of the junction left unmatched. This CDR3 is 19 amino acids long. From germline, CDR1 is MRHNA and CDR2 SNTAGT. CDR3: CASRDGTSGRALSNNEQFF. CDR3 bases: TGTGCCAGCAGGGACGGGACTAGCGGGAGGGCCTTGTCTAACAATGAGCAGTTCTTC.

V and J are TRBV7-8 and TRBJ1-1; tentative D call: TRBD1 (6 bases). This CDR3 contains 13 residues. From germline, CDR1 is SGHVS and CDR2 FQNEAQ. V was clipped by 1 base and J by 3 bases, with 6 bases between them. CDR3 nucleotide sequence: TGTGCCAGCAGCTTAGACAGGGACACTGAAGCTTTCTTT. This codes for CASSLDRDTEAFF.

The chain couples TRBV25-1 to TRBJ2-5, with 11 bases fitting TRBD1. This CDR3 has 15 residues. Germline V gene data show CDR1 as MGHDK and CDR2 as SYGVNS. With 6 bases clipped from V and 6 bases from J, the junction kept 9 bases outside the gene matches. The CDR3 DNA follows: TGTGCCAGCAGCGTGACTGGGACAGGGGGAAAGACCCAGTACTTC. It codes for CASSVTGTGGKTQYF.

The chain combines TRBV7-8 with TRBJ2-7; a possible D gene is TRBD1 (6 bases). This CDR3 spans 12 amino acids. Germline V gives CDR1 SGHVS, CDR2 FQNEAQ. The V gene lost 8 bases and the J gene lost 2 bases, with 10 bases spanning the gap. The DNA for the CDR3 is TGTGCCAGCGGACAGCCGCCCTACGAGCAGTACTTC. Protein product: CASGQPPYEQYF.

The chain combines TRBV7-2 with TRBJ1-2; no reliable D call. Looked up from germline, CDR1 is SGHTA and CDR2 is FQGNSA. Trimming stripped 1 base from V and 2 bases from J, with 11 bases between. CDR3 length equals 15 residues. This CDR3 reads CASSLETGINYGYTF. The DNA of the CDR3 is TGTGCCAGCAGCTTAGAGACTGGCATAAACTATGGCTACACCTTC.

V is TRBV10-3 and J is TRBJ2-5; 9 nucleotides match TRBD2. Germline CDR1 reads ENHRY; CDR2 reads SYGVKD. This CDR3 has 16 amino acids. Germline trimming cut 3 bases from V and 4 bases from J; bases unmatched to any gene: 9. CDR3 loop: CAISEFGAGGTETQYF. CDR3 sequence (DNA): TGTGCCATCAGTGAATTCGGAGCGGGGGGAACAGAGACCCAGTACTTC.

The gene calls are TRBV6-5 and TRBJ2-2, with 10 nucleotides matching TRBD2. The V gene's germline CDR1 is MNHEY and CDR2 SVGAGI. The CDR3 is 15 residues long. V lost 7 bases to trimming and J lost 0 bases; unmatched junction nucleotides: 2. CDR3 in DNA: TGTGCCAGCATTGGACTAGCGGCGAACACCGGGGAGCTGTTTTTT. It encodes CASIGLAANTGELFF.

The V gene is TRBV5-1, the J gene TRBJ2-7, with a tentative D call TRBD2 (5 bases). Germline CDR1 and CDR2: SGHRS and YFSETQ. This CDR3 has 15 amino acids. Trimming stripped 4 bases from V and 0 bases from J, with 14 bases between. The CDR3 protein is CASSPRSGFSYEQYF. CDR3 coding DNA: TGCGCCAGCAGCCCCCGGAGCGGCTTCTCCTACGAGCAGTACTTC.

The chain recombines TRBV30 with TRBJ1-4; TRBD1 is a possible D gene (6 bases). V lost 2 bases, J lost 4 bases, and 11 bases lay in between. Germline CDR1 is GTSNPN and CDR2 is SVGIG (reference sequence). This CDR3 has 14 residues. CDR3 sequence (DNA): TGTGCCTGGAGTTCCGGGACAAGTAATGAAAAACTGTTTTTT. Its translation is CAWSSGTSNEKLFF.

The V and J genes are TRBV10-1 and TRBJ2-3; 7 positions agree with TRBD2. J was trimmed by 0 bases and V by 3 bases; bases with no gene match: 12. Germline V gene data show CDR1 as WNHNN and CDR2 as SYGVQD (reference sequence). The CDR3 has 18 residues. CDR3 region: CASSDIRGSGFSTDTQYF. CDR3 DNA: TGCGCCAGCAGTGACATCCGCGGGAGCGGGTTTAGCACAGATACGCAGTATTTT.

The chain uses TRBV10-2 and TRBJ2-5; 13 bases align to TRBD2. The J call is uncertain, as TRBJ2-7 better fits the DNA end. The CDR3 has 14 amino acids. The germline gives CDR1 WSHSY, CDR2 SAAADI. This CDR3 is CASLRLAGGNEQYF. The CDR3 DNA sequence: TGCGCCAGCTTGAGACTAGCGGGAGGCAACGAGCAGTACTTC.

This sequence joins TRBV30 and TRBJ2-2; D might be TRBD2 (7 bases). CDR3 length equals 14 residues. The V gene lost 5 bases and the J gene lost 6 bases, with 16 bases spanning the gap. The germline gives CDR1 GTSNPN, CDR2 SVGIG (reference sequence). The CDR3 DNA follows: TGTGCCTGGGCTACCAAGGGGGGGTCCGGGGAGCTGTTTTTT. It specifies CAWATKGGSGELFF.

V gene TRBV18 combines with J gene TRBJ1-3; D is undetermined. The CDR3 loop spans 16 amino acids. Germline V gene sequence: CDR1 KGHSH, CDR2 LQKENI. The germline V and J ends were trimmed by 0 bases and 1 base, with 10 bases remaining between them. For the CDR3, the DNA is TGTGCCAGCTCACCACCCGACATTCTATCTGGAAACACCATATATTTT. Its protein product is CASSPPDILSGNTIYF.

This clone was seen more than once but under ten times. The rearrangement links TRBV19 to TRBJ2-7; the match to TRBD2 covers 7 bases. V trimming: 4 bases; J trimming: 2 bases; junction bases outside the gene matches: 2. CDR3 length: 13 amino acids. Germline V gene sequence: CDR1 LNHDA, CDR2 SQIVND (reference sequence). CDR3 sequence reads: CASSRGTTYEQYF. The CDR3 coding sequence is TGTGCCAGTAGTAGGGGGACTACCTACGAGCAGTACTTC.

This clone has a single count. The rearrangement links TRBV29-1 to TRBJ2-5; D possibly corresponds to TRBD1 (8 bases). Germline V gene data show CDR1 as SQVTM and CDR2 as ANQGSEA. The ends were cut back, 7 bases at V and 5 bases at J, with 14 bases in the middle. The CDR3 totals 12 residues. CDR3 nucleotide sequence: TGCAGCGCTGGACAGGGAGGGGAGACCCAGTACTTC. Protein product: CSAGQGGETQYF. Full variable domain (rest looked up from reference TRBV29-1 and TRBJ2-5): SAVISQKPSRDICQRGTSLTIQCQVDSQVTMMFWYRQQPGQSLTLIATANQGSEATYESGFVIDKFPISRPNLTFSTLTVSNMSPEDSSIYLCSAGQGGETQYFGPGTRLLVL.

This chain connects TRBV18 to TRBJ2-1, with 8 bases aligning to TRBD2. This CDR3 spans 16 amino acids. CDR1 and CDR2 from the germline V gene are KGHSH and LQKENI. V dropped 6 bases and J dropped 4; count of bases not matched to a gene: 11. DNA for the CDR3: TGTGCCAGCTCGCTTCTTGGACTAGCCGATTACAATGAGCAGTTCTTC. Its translation: CASSLLGLADYNEQFF.

The chain is built from TRBV9 and TRBJ2-1; D is undetermined. Germline values: CDR1 SGDLS, CDR2 YYNGEE. V was cut by 0 bases and J by 5 bases, with 9 bases left in between. The CDR3 has 14 amino acids. CDR3 loop: CASSVAYSDNEQFF. For the CDR3, the DNA is TGTGCCAGCAGCGTAGCTTACAGTGACAATGAGCAGTTCTTC.

The chain is built from TRBV7-9 and TRBJ2-1; 10 bases fit TRBD1. Trimming removed 4 bases from V and 8 bases from J; junction bases left unmatched: 5. CDR1 is SEHNR and CDR2 is FQNEAQ in the germline V gene (reference sequence). The CDR3 has 14 amino acids. CDR3 nucleotide sequence: TGTGCCAGCAGCTGGGGACAGGGGTTGGATGAGCAGTTCTTC. This codes for CASSWGQGLDEQFF.

This chain uses TRBV6-6 with TRBJ1-5; no clear D gene. Per germline, CDR1 MNHNY and CDR2 SVGAGI (reference sequence). The V gene lost 11 bases and the J gene lost 0 bases, with 11 bases spanning the gap. This CDR3 spans 13 amino acids. This CDR3 is CAGREYSNQPQHF. The CDR3 DNA reads TGTGCCGGGCGGGAATATAGCAATCAGCCCCAGCATTTT.

The chain uses TRBV7-8 and TRBJ2-1, with D possibly being TRBD2 (6 bases). The CDR3 spans 14 residues. The ends were cut back, 4 bases at V and 1 base at J, with 8 bases in the middle. CDR1 is SGHVS and CDR2 is FQNEAQ in the germline V gene. CDR3 nucleotides: TGTGCCAGCAGCTCTAGCGTTTCCTACAATGAGCAGTTCTTC. Residues: CASSSSVSYNEQFF. Based on the CDR3 plus reference TRBV7-8 and TRBJ2-1, the full variable domain is GAGVSQSPRYKVAKRGQDVALRCDPISGHVSLFWYQQALGQGPEFLTYFQNEAQLDKSGLPSDRFFAERPEGSVSTLKIQRTQQEDSAVYLCASSSSVSYNEQFFGPGTRLTVL.

The chain combines TRBV28 with TRBJ2-7, with TRBD2 matching 9 bases. J lost 1 base, V lost 6 bases, and 7 bases had no gene match. The CDR3 is 15 residues long. From germline, CDR1 is MDHEN and CDR2 SYDVKM. In nucleotides, the CDR3 is TGTGCCAGCAGCCAGACTAGCGGAGCGTCCTACGAGCAGTACTTC. Translated, it gives CASSQTSGASYEQYF.